The 15 T cell receptor beta chains reported below all come from one sample, sequenced in a study of beta chain features in type 1 diabetes. Antigens of these TCRs are unknown. Study observations and caveats: Moderate yet significant TCRB CDR3 shortening was seen in Type 1 diabetes patients in all four CD4+ subsets.

Reverse transcribing all isolated RNA meant expressed TCRB transcripts were sequenced. Using immunoSEQ multiplex PCR, the repertoire was profiled, and TCRdb retains in-frame clones only, with some absent. The sample contains about 240,000 clones, about 15% of which appear only once. The sample comprised naive CD4+ T cells from blood. Receptors originate from a young man with type 1 diabetes.

The rearrangement links TRBV5-1 to TRBJ2-3; the D gene is possibly TRBD1 (5 bases). With 4 bases removed from V and 4 bases from J, the gap between germline ends came to 13 bases. The CDR3 runs to 14 residues. Germline V gives CDR1 SGHRS, CDR2 YFSETQ. The CDR3 DNA reads as TGCGCCAGCAGCGCCGGGCAGGGCGCAGATACGCAGTATTTT. Translating gives CASSAGQGADTQYF.

This chain connects TRBV19 to TRBJ2-1, with 8 positions matching TRBD2. The germline V gene encodes CDR1 LNHDA and CDR2 SQIVND (reference sequence). This CDR3 is 15 amino acids long. Germline trimming cut 3 bases from V and 7 bases from J; bases unmatched to any gene: 8. The CDR3 reads CASSISGNPNNEQFF. The CDR3 nucleotides read TGTGCCAGTAGTATTAGCGGGAACCCAAATAATGAGCAGTTCTTC.

This clone was detected a few times. The chain carries TRBV7-9 and TRBJ2-6, with a possible D match to TRBD1 (5 bases). Germline V gives CDR1 SEHNR, CDR2 FQNEAQ (reference sequence). CDR3 length equals 16 residues. Trimming pared 5 bases from V and 1 base from J, leaving 12 bases between. The CDR3 region has the DNA TGTGCCAGCAGCATATACAGGTCTTCTGGGGCCAACGTCCTGACTTTC. Translated: CASSIYRSSGANVLTF.

The genes are TRBV9 and TRBJ1-4; D is possibly TRBD1 (6 bases). The V gene lost 1 base and the J gene lost 2 bases, with 9 bases spanning the gap. The CDR3 runs 15 residues. From germline, CDR1 is SGDLS and CDR2 YYNGEE. CDR3 sequence reads: CASSVQGMTNEKLFF. CDR3 DNA: TGTGCCAGCAGCGTACAGGGGATGACTAATGAAAAACTGTTTTTT.

This chain links TRBV27 with TRBJ1-1; tentative D call: TRBD1 (6 bases). V shed 6 bases and J shed 1 base, with 12 bases lying between them. CDR1 and CDR2 from the germline V gene are MNHEY and SMNVEV (reference sequence). The CDR3 loop spans 14 amino acids. CDR3 nucleotides: TGTGCCAGCAGGAATTTACAGGGGAACACTGAAGCTTTCTTT. It codes for CASRNLQGNTEAFF.

J is TRBJ2-1 and V is TRBV18; the D is unclear. CDR1 and CDR2 from the germline V gene are KGHSH and LQKENI. The CDR3 spans 14 residues. The V end lost 1 base, the J end lost 8 bases, and 12 bases lay between the germline ends. The chain's CDR3 is CASSPLSDRDEQFF. CDR3 nucleotide sequence: TGTGCCAGCTCACCACTAAGCGATCGAGATGAGCAGTTCTTC. Supplemented by reference TRBV18 and TRBJ2-1, the full variable domain reads NAGVMQNPRHLVRRRGQEARLRCSPMKGHSHVYWYRQLPEEGLKFMVYLQKENIIDESGMPKERFSAEFPKEGPSILRIQQVVRGDSAAYFCASSPLSDRDEQFFGPGTRLTVL.

The chain links TRBV10-3 to TRBJ2-1; D may be TRBD1 (5 bases). V dropped 4 bases and J dropped 4 bases, with 11 bases sitting between them. The CDR3 sequence is 14 residues long. From germline, CDR1 is ENHRY and CDR2 SYGVKD. The CDR3 sequence: CAISGAGPYNEQFF. The CDR3 DNA sequence: TGTGCCATCAGTGGGGCAGGGCCATACAATGAGCAGTTCTTC.

V gene TRBV29-1 combines with J gene TRBJ2-7, with TRBD2 matching 7 bases. Germline V gene sequence: CDR1 SQVTM, CDR2 ANQGSEA. CDR3 length: 14 amino acids. V lost 3 bases, J lost 6 bases, and 11 bases stayed unmatched. CDR3 nucleotide sequence: TGCAGCGTTGATCTTGGGGGGGGAGGGTCCGAGCAGTACTTC. This gives the protein CSVDLGGGGSEQYF.

V is TRBV11-2 and J is TRBJ2-1; 7 bases agree with TRBD2. V gave up 7 bases and J gave up 8 bases; unmatched junction bases: 17. The CDR3 covers 16 residues. In germline, CDR1 is SGHAT, CDR2 FQNNGV. The CDR3 loop is CASKPSGAGVMHEQFF. The DNA of the CDR3 is TGTGCCAGCAAACCTTCTGGGGCGGGAGTTATGCATGAGCAGTTCTTC. Filled out from reference TRBV11-2 and TRBJ2-1, the complete variable domain reads EAGVAQSPRYKIIEKRQSVAFWCNPISGHATLYWYQQILGQGPKLLIQFQNNGVVDDSQLPKDRFSAERLKGVDSTLKIQPAKLEDSAVYLCASKPSGAGVMHEQFFGPGTRLTVL.

This clone was counted between two and nine times. The chain couples TRBV30 to TRBJ1-6; perhaps TRBD1 as D (5 bases). V dropped 0 bases and J dropped 7 bases, with 19 bases sitting between them. The CDR3 spans 17 residues. Germline values: CDR1 GTSNPN, CDR2 SVGIG (reference sequence). CDR3 nucleotides: TGTGCCTGGAGTGTTAGGGGCAACGAGGCCCTCAATTCACCCCTCCACTTT. It specifies CAWSVRGNEALNSPLHF.

This sequence joins TRBV2 and TRBJ2-1; weak D call: TRBD2 (6 bases). The CDR3 consists of 15 residues. Trimming stripped 6 bases from V and 6 bases from J, with 18 bases between. The germline V gene encodes CDR1 SNHLY and CDR2 FYNNEI. CDR3 residues: CASSAAWGESNEQFF. Written as DNA, the CDR3 is TGTGCCAGCAGCGCGGCCTGGGGGGAGTCCAATGAGCAGTTCTTC.

The chain employs TRBV4-1 and TRBJ1-4; D unclear. From germline, CDR1 is MGHRA and CDR2 YSYEKL. The CDR3 length is 16 residues. V was trimmed by 3 bases and J by 8 bases, leaving 19 bases between them. The CDR3 DNA is TGCGCCAGCAGCCACGCCGTTGCTTGGGGAGTCGAAAAACTGTTTTTT. Its protein is CASSHAVAWGVEKLFF.

Only a few counts were recorded for this clone. CDR3 DNA: TGTGCCACCAGCAGAGACCCAGGGCCGGAGACCCAGTACTTC. Amino acid sequence: CATSRDPGPETQYF. The chain has TRBV15 and TRBJ2-5, with a possible D match to TRBD1 (5 bases). The CDR3 consists of 14 residues. Trimming removed 0 bases at V and 5 bases at J, with 10 bases between. CDR1 and CDR2 (germline): LNHNV, YYDKDF (reference sequence).

This clone was picked up a small number of times. The chain uses TRBV19 and TRBJ2-7; 9 bases align to TRBD1. The CDR3 length is 13 residues. Trimming took 10 bases from V and 2 from J; bases not matched to a gene: 6. Germline-derived CDR1 and CDR2 are LNHDA and SQIVND (reference sequence). CDR3 DNA: TGTGCCACCTCCGGGACAGGGACCTACGAGCAGTACTTC. It encodes CATSGTGTYEQYF.

This clone showed up just a few times. The V call is TRBV29-1, the J call TRBJ2-5, with 14 bases lining up with TRBD2. V lost 6 bases and J lost 2; bases outside the gene matches: 5. The CDR3 is 15 amino acids. The germline CDR1 and CDR2 sequences are SQVTM and ANQGSEA. The CDR3 DNA reads TGCAGCGTGGGGACTAGCGGGGGACTGCAAGAGACCCAGTACTTC. Translation: CSVGTSGGLQETQYF.